This TCR beta chain is drawn from a study of T cell changes during pregnancy in multiple sclerosis. This CDR3 is 19 amino acids long. The J segment lost 4 bases and the V segment lost 8 bases, leaving 23 bases of the junction unmatched. Germline V CDR1 and CDR2: MDHEN, SYDVKM. Only in-frame clones appear in the TCRdb table, and some are missing; sequencing was by immunoSEQ multiplex PCR. The repertoire consists of approximately 50,000 clones, with less than 95% occurring once and the leading ten covering around 0.3%. V usage is TRBV28 and J usage is TRBJ2-5; 9 positions agree with TRBD2. This sequence originates from a female donor with multiple sclerosis, enrolled in a pregnancy study. The input for sequencing was CD4+ T cells from peripheral blood mononuclear cells, taken in the third trimester of pregnancy. In DNA, the CDR3 is TGTGCCAGCCGAAGAGGTCCAGGTAGCGGGAGAGGAAGGGGAGAGACCCAGTACTTC. It specifies CASRRGPGSGRGRGETQYF.